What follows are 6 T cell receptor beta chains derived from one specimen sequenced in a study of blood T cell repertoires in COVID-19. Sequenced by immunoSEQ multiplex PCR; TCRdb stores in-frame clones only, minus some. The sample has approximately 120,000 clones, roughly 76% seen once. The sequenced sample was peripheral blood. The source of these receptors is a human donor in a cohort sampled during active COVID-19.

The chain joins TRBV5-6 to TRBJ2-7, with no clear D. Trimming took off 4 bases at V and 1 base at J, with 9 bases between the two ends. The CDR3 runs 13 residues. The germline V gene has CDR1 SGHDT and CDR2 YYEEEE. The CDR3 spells CASSPGPSYEQYF. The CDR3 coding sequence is TGTGCCAGCAGCCCTGGCCCTTCCTACGAGCAGTACTTC. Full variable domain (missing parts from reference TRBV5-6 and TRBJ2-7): DAGVTQSPTHLIKTRGQQVTLRCSPKSGHDTVSWYQQALGQGPQFIFQYYEEEERQRGNFPDRFSGHQFPNYSSELNVNALLLGDSALYLCASSPGPSYEQYFGPGTRLTVT.

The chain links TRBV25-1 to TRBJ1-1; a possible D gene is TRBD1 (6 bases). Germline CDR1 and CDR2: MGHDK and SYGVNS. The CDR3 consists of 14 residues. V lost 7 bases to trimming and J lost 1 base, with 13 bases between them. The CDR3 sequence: CASKGEQSNTEAFF. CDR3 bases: TGTGCCAGCAAGGGGGAACAGTCGAACACTGAAGCTTTCTTT.

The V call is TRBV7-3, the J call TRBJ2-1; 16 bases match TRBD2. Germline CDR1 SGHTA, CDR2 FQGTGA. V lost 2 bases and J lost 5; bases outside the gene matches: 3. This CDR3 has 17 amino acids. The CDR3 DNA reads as TGTGCCAGCAGCTTAGGGGGACTAGCGGGAGGGAACAATGAGCAGTTCTTC. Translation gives CASSLGGLAGGNNEQFF.

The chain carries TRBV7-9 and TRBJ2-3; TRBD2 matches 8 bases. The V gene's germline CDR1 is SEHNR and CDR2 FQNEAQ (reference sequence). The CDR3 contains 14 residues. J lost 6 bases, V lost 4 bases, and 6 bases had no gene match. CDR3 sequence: CASSSSASGDTQYF. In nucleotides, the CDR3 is TGTGCCAGCAGCTCCTCGGCTAGCGGGGATACGCAGTATTTT.

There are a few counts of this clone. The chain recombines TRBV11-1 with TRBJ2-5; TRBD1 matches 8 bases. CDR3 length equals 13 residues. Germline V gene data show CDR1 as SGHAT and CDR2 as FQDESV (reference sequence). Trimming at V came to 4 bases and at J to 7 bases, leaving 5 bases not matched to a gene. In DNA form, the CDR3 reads TGTGCCAGCAGCTCCTCGGACAGGGCGACCCAGTACTTC. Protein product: CASSSSDRATQYF.

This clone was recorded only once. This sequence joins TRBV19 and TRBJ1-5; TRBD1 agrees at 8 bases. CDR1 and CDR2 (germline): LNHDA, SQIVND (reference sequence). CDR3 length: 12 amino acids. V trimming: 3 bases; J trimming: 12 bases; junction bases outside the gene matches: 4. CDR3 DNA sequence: TGTGCCAGTAGTATCACGGACAGGGACCAGCATTTT. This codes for CASSITDRDQHF.